The 18 T cell receptor beta chains below come from one sample, sequenced in a study of blood T cells in healthy people across ages. Together with a sample-barcoded 5' primer, a J-beta primer mix was included in a second PCR lasting about 7 to 11 cycles. TCRdb reprocessed the 5' RACE reads via MiXCR and lists one record per CDR3 protein. This table holds around 870,000 distinct CDR3 sequences, 29% found once. The sequenced sample consisted of blood. These receptors were collected from a woman aged 80 or over in good health.

This clonotype was observed many times. V and J are TRBV6-1 and TRBJ1-2; D uncertain. From germline, CDR1 is MNHNS and CDR2 SASEGT. The V and J ends lost 7 bases and 2 bases respectively, with 11 bases between them. The CDR3 has 13 residues. CDR3 coding DNA: TGTGCCAGCAATGGGAGGACCAACTATGGCTACACCTTC. It is translated as CASNGRTNYGYTF.

This clonotype has more than one count but fewer than ten. The chain recombines TRBV30 with TRBJ2-3; D perhaps matches TRBD2 (6 bases). The germline V gene encodes CDR1 GTSNPN and CDR2 SVGIG (reference sequence). The CDR3 totals 15 residues. With 7 bases removed from V and 0 bases from J, the gap between germline ends came to 17 bases. The DNA for the CDR3 is TGTGCCTTTGGAGGGGAGGCAGGGAGCACAGATACGCAGTATTTT. As protein: CAFGGEAGSTDTQYF.

This clonotype was detected many times. The genes are TRBV18 and TRBJ2-3; D gene ambiguous. The CDR3 has 14 residues. V was shortened by 2 bases and J by 0 bases, with 6 bases between the two germline ends. The germline gives CDR1 KGHSH, CDR2 LQKENI. In DNA form, the CDR3 reads TGTGCCAGCTCACCAACGGCGAGCACAGATACGCAGTATTTT. This encodes CASSPTASTDTQYF.

The genes are TRBV6-2 or TRBV6-3 and TRBJ2-5, with D tentatively TRBD2 (6 bases). Germline V gives CDR1 MNHEY, CDR2 SVGEGT. V was pared by 3 bases and J by 4 bases, with 12 bases between. The CDR3 runs 14 residues. The CDR3 coding sequence is TGTGCCAGCAGTTATTCAGGGACTCGAGAGACCCAGTACTTC. Protein: CASSYSGTRETQYF.

This sequence joins TRBV11-3 and TRBJ2-5; no clear D. V was shortened by 4 bases and J by 4 bases, with 10 bases between the two germline ends. The CDR3 length is 13 residues. CDR1 SGHNT and CDR2 YENEEA come from the germline V gene. For the CDR3, the DNA is TGTGCCAGCAGCTCGACGGATTTAGAGACCCAGTACTTC. This codes for CASSSTDLETQYF. Full variable domain (missing parts from reference TRBV11-3 and TRBJ2-5): EAGVVQSPRYKIIEKKQPVAFWCNPISGHNTLYWYLQNLGQGPELLIRYENEEAVDDSQLPKDRFSAERLKGVDSTLKIQPAELGDSAVYLCASSSTDLETQYFGPGTRLLVL.

The chain combines TRBV11-3 with TRBJ2-5; no reliable D call. V was pared by 1 base and J by 7 bases, with 10 bases between. The CDR3 has 13 amino acids. CDR1 and CDR2 (germline): SGHNT, YENEEA. This CDR3 reads CASSLGAPGTQYF. The CDR3 DNA reads TGTGCCAGCAGCTTAGGGGCGCCCGGGACCCAGTACTTC.

J is TRBJ2-5 and V is TRBV5-1; TRBD2 agrees at 8 bases. The CDR3 loop spans 16 amino acids. The V gene's germline CDR1 is SGHRS and CDR2 YFSETQ. After removal of 4 bases from V and 9 bases from J, the junction contained 17 bases not matched to a gene. The CDR3 is CASSHLSGAARSAQYF. The CDR3 DNA follows: TGCGCCAGCAGCCACCTTAGCGGGGCCGCCAGGAGTGCCCAGTACTTC. The variable domain in full, completed from reference TRBV5-1 and TRBJ2-5, reads KAGVTQTPRYLIKTRGQQVTLSCSPISGHRSVSWYQQTPGQGLQFLFEYFSETQRNKGNFPGRFSGRQFSNSRSEMNVSTLELGDSALYLCASSHLSGAARSAQYFGPGTRLLVL.

J is TRBJ2-1 and V is TRBV20-1; D possibly corresponds to TRBD2 (7 bases). This CDR3 spans 16 amino acids. CDR1 is DFQATT, CDR2 SNEGSKA, per germline (reference sequence). Trimming removed 0 bases at V and 9 bases at J, with 21 bases between. CDR3 nucleotides: TGCAGTGCTAGAGATAGGGGGTGGGGGGGCCTGGGTGAGCAGTTCTTC. It codes for CSARDRGWGGLGEQFF.

Comments on this clonotype: The junction departs from germline at one end; a sequencing error may be responsible. The chain couples TRBV2 to TRBJ2-7; possible D gene TRBD2, 5 bases. Per germline, CDR1 SNHLY and CDR2 FYNNEI. The CDR3 totals 15 residues. In DNA, the CDR3 is TGCGCCAGCATCCCGAATCAAGGGAGCTCCTACGAGCAGTACTTC. Translating gives CASIPNQGSSYEQYF.

The gene calls are TRBV5-1 and TRBJ2-7; 7 positions match TRBD1. The CDR3 has 15 amino acids. In germline, CDR1 is SGHRS, CDR2 YFSETQ. Trimming took 4 bases from V and 0 from J; bases not matched to a gene: 7. The CDR3 DNA sequence: TGCGCCAGCAGCCCGGGGACAGTCCTCTCCTACGAGCAGTACTTC. Amino acids: CASSPGTVLSYEQYF.

The table lists this clonotype with a few counts. The V gene is TRBV12-3 or TRBV12-4, the J gene TRBJ1-1; possible D gene TRBD1, 5 bases. CDR3 length: 16 amino acids. The germline V and J ends were trimmed by 0 bases and 0 bases, with 11 bases remaining between them. The CDR3 nucleotides read TGTGCCAGCAGTTTAGCGCGGGGCAGCTTGAACACTGAAGCTTTCTTT. Its translation: CASSLARGSLNTEAFF.

To note about this clonotype: A single base separates this from a much larger clone, so it may be a read error. The chain couples TRBV29-1 to TRBJ1-2; D gene unclear. V shed 3 bases and J shed 1 base, with 9 bases lying between them. The CDR3 is made up of 13 amino acids. Germline V gene lookup returns CDR1 SQVTM and CDR2 ANQGSEA. The CDR3: CSVDIVGNYGYTF. In DNA, the CDR3 is TGCAGCGTTGATATCGTCGGTAACTATGGCTACACCTTC. Full variable domain (missing parts from reference TRBV29-1 and TRBJ1-2): SAVISQKPSRDICQRGTSLTIQCQVDSQVTMMFWYRQQPGQSLTLIATANQGSEATYESGFVIDKFPISRPNLTFSTLTVSNMSPEDSSIYLCSVDIVGNYGYTFGSGTRLTVV.

To note about this clonotype: It may be a read error: a sequence one base away is much more abundant. The genes are TRBV7-9 and TRBJ1-5; a possible D gene is TRBD1 (5 bases). The CDR3 has 17 residues. Germline V gene lookup returns CDR1 SEHNR and CDR2 FQNEAQ (reference sequence). Trimming removed 4 bases from V and 2 bases from J, with 18 bases in between. Here the CDR3 reads CASSSAPSGHGNQPQHF. The CDR3 coding sequence is TGTGCCAGCAGCTCCGCACCATCGGGGCATGGCAATCAGCCCCAGCATTTT.

This clonotype was counted many times. V usage is TRBV7-2 and J usage is TRBJ2-7, with 7 bases matching TRBD1. CDR1 is SGHTA and CDR2 is FQGNSA in the germline V gene. V shed 6 bases and J 2 bases; nucleotides not matched to a gene: 7. CDR3 length: 14 residues. As DNA, the CDR3 is TGTGCCAGCAGATCCGACAGGGCCCCCTACGAGCAGTACTTC. This gives the protein CASRSDRAPYEQYF.

This clonotype was counted at least ten times. The V gene is TRBV29-1, the J gene TRBJ2-6, with D uncertain. This CDR3 spans 13 amino acids. In germline, CDR1 is SQVTM, CDR2 ANQGSEA. Trimming shortened V by 4 bases and J by 0 bases, and 4 bases separated the two germline ends. The CDR3 DNA follows: TGCAGCGTTGCTGTCTCTGGGGCCAACGTCCTGACTTTC. Its protein product is CSVAVSGANVLTF.

Ten or more counts support this clonotype. The chain employs TRBV28 and TRBJ2-5; the match to TRBD1 covers 12 bases. Germline loops: CDR1 MDHEN, CDR2 SYDVKM. V was clipped by 2 bases and J by 4 bases; unmatched bases: 5. The CDR3 is made up of 16 amino acids. CDR3 nucleotide sequence: TGTGCCAGCAGTTTAGGGGGACAGGGGGCATTAGAGACCCAGTACTTC. It specifies CASSLGGQGALETQYF.

The table lists this clonotype with many counts. The rearrangement uses TRBV29-1 and TRBJ2-7; 10 nucleotides agree with TRBD1. Germline loops: CDR1 SQVTM, CDR2 ANQGSEA. There are 14 residues in the CDR3. Trimming cost V 0 bases and J 7 bases; bases outside gene matches: 6. The CDR3 here is CSVEDGDRGEEQYF. The CDR3 DNA follows: TGCAGCGTTGAAGACGGGGACAGGGGTGAGGAGCAGTACTTC.

This clonotype was seen many times. The CDR3 bases are TGTGCCAGCAGCCGCCAAATATCTAGCGGGGGGCTGAATGAGCAGTTCTTC. The encoded protein is CASSRQISSGGLNEQFF. The V call is TRBV7-2, the J call TRBJ2-1, with 11 positions matching TRBD2. Germline assignment: CDR1 SGHTA and CDR2 FQGNSA. With V trimmed by 5 bases and J by 7 bases, 13 bases remained unmatched. CDR3 length equals 17 residues.